The source of this TCR beta chain is a study of CD8+ T cells in alopecia areata. Across the whole study: Oral tofacitinib, 5 to 10 mg twice daily, was given in an open-label trial. After 6 to 18 months of tofacitinib, follow-up continued 6 months off drug. Study conclusions and caveats: With tofacitinib ongoing, many expanded lesional clones persisted in both scalp and blood.

Following RNA extraction, reverse transcription yielded cDNA that acted as the sequencing template. The assay was immunoSEQ multiplex PCR, and TCRdb's table has in-frame clones only and misses some. The data hold around 140,000 clones, with roughly 52% observed a single time. This CDR3 has 13 amino acids. J was trimmed by 4 bases and V by 2 bases; bases with no gene match: 2. Per germline, CDR1 SQVTM and CDR2 ANQGSEA. Comment on this clone: What it recognizes is unknown.

Described treatment: oral pan-JAK inhibitor, 5-10 mg twice daily. From alopecia areata patients, lesional scalp punch biopsies and peripheral blood were collected. The V gene is TRBV29-1, the J gene TRBJ2-7; 10 bases agree with TRBD2. The receptor was isolated from a human donor with alopecia areata. The sequenced sample was CD8+ T cells sorted from blood, obtained at week 4, from a patient treated with tofacitinib. DNA for the CDR3: TGCAGCGTTGAACTAGCGGGAGTTTACGAGCAGTACTTC. This translates into CSVELAGVYEQYF.